The 16 T cell receptor beta chains below come from one sample, sequenced in a study of T cell clonality in common variable immunodeficiency (dated by TCRdb to about 2015). Receptors were amplified or captured by the immunoSEQ multiplex PCR assay. This immuneACCESS table, as held by TCRdb, lists in-frame sequences with V and J called but not all clones. Of the missing ones, under half trace to an unresolved V gene in checked studies; the others have no known cause. Across this sample, approximately 40,000 clones were tabulated and none appeared just once. Jointly, the top ten make up around a tenth of the sample. Sequenced sample: peripheral blood mononuclear cells. The receptor set was obtained from a person aged 18 to 75 in good health.

This clone has only a few counts. At one end the junction does not follow the germline gene, possibly because of a read error. The CDR3 is cut off 3 residues early in the read; its end comes from the germline J gene. The J gene is TRBJ2-7, the V gene TRBV7-7, with 12 bases identical to TRBD1. Germline CDR1 is SSHAT and CDR2 is FNYEAQ (reference sequence). The CDR3 runs 13 residues. CDR3 sequence: CASSWDRGREQYF. CDR3 bases read: TGTGCTAGCAGCTGGGACAGGGGGCGCGAG.

This clone appeared a few times. The missing CDR3 end, 3 residues past where the read stops, is filled in from the germline J gene. The gene calls are TRBV2 and TRBJ2-1, with TRBD2 as a possible D gene (5 bases). There are 12 residues in the CDR3. The V end was cut by 3 bases, the J end by 9 bases, with 9 bases between. CDR1 SNHLY and CDR2 FYNNEI come from the germline V gene. CDR3 amino acids: CASSDAGPEQFF. The sequenced CDR3 bases are TGTGCCAGCAGTGACGCGGGCCCTGAG. The complete variable domain, with remaining parts taken from reference TRBV2 and TRBJ2-1, reads EPEVTQTPSHQVTQMGQEVILRCVPISNHLYFYWYRQILGQKVEFLVSFYNNEISEKSEIFDDQFSVERPDGSNFTLKIRSTKLEDSAMYFCASSDAGPEQFFGPGTRLTVL.

This clone was counted at least ten times. The read ends 3 residues shy of where the CDR3 ends; the end is completed using the germline J gene. This sequence joins TRBV6-1 and TRBJ2-7, with D perhaps matching TRBD2 (5 bases). The CDR3 extends over 16 amino acids. V lost 4 bases to trimming and J lost 0 bases, with 16 bases between them. Germline assignment: CDR1 MNHNS and CDR2 SASEGT. The sequenced part of the CDR3 DNA is TGTGCCAGCAGTGCCCTACGGGGATCAAGCTCCTACGAG. Amino acid sequence: CASSALRGSSSYE. The entire CDR3 protein is CASSALRGSSSYEQYF.

This clone was picked up many times. The read terminates 3 residues before the CDR3 end, so the remaining end is supplied by the germline J gene. V usage is TRBV30 and J usage is TRBJ1-2, with D possibly matching TRBD1 (5 bases). CDR3 size: 14 residues. CDR1 is GTSNPN, CDR2 SVGIG, per germline (reference sequence). The ends were cut back, 0 bases at V and 7 bases at J, with 15 bases in the middle. The CDR3 is CAWSVGAFAGGYTF. CDR3 DNA (partial): TGTGCCTGGAGTGTAGGGGCCTTCGCTGGTGGC.

This clone was counted many times. The CDR3 goes on 3 residues after the read ends, and that part is filled in from the germline J gene. V and J are TRBV19 and TRBJ1-2, with 7 bases that match TRBD1. Germline V lookup: CDR1 LNHDA, CDR2 SQIVND (reference sequence). CDR3 length: 14 residues. The V and J ends lost 5 bases and 1 base, in that order; junction bases with no gene match: 4. The covered CDR3 bases are TGTGCCAGTAGTTCGACAGGGATTAACTATGGC. Protein: CASSSTGINYG. The whole CDR3 protein is CASSSTGINYGYTF.

Concerning this clone: Read data end 3 residues before the CDR3 end; the end is taken from the germline J gene. The rearrangement uses TRBV23-1 and TRBJ1-2; 8 bases line up with TRBD1. TRBV23-1 counts as an open reading frame of uncertain function. Trimming took 6 bases from V and 5 from J; bases not matched to a gene: 8. The CDR3 has 14 amino acids. CDR3 DNA (partial): TGCGCCAGCAGGGCAGGGGGCGCGGAGTATGGC. It codes for CASRAGGAEYG. The complete CDR3 protein is CASRAGGAEYGYTF.

This clone was observed many times. The read comes to an end 3 residues before the CDR3 does, leaving the germline J gene to fill in the end. The rearrangement links TRBV2 to TRBJ2-3, with TRBD1 identical over 9 bases. The length of the CDR3 is 15 residues. V lost 6 bases to trimming and J lost 3 bases; unmatched junction nucleotides: 7. CDR1 and CDR2 (germline): SNHLY, FYNNEI. CDR3 DNA (partial): TGTGCCAGCAGCGTGGACAGGGGAGGGACAGATACG. This gives the protein CASSVDRGGTDT. The full CDR3 sequence reads CASSVDRGGTDTQYF.

As to this clone: The DNA ends 3 residues before the CDR3 does, and the rest of the CDR3 is filled in from the germline J gene. The chain employs TRBV18 and TRBJ1-1, with 10 bases matching TRBD1. Germline values: CDR1 KGHSH, CDR2 LQKENI. This CDR3 has 16 residues. V shed 3 bases, J shed 7 bases, and the junction held 11 bases outside the gene matches. The sequenced part of the CDR3 DNA is TGTGCCAGCTCACCTTACCACCAGACAGGGGGCAATGAA. Its protein product is CASSPYHQTGGNE. The entire CDR3 is CASSPYHQTGGNEAFF.

This clone was counted ten times or more. From the germline J gene comes the end of the CDR3, since the read stops 3 residues before it. The V call is TRBV2, the J call TRBJ2-5, with D possibly matching TRBD1 (5 bases). Germline lookup yields CDR1 SNHLY and CDR2 FYNNEI. This CDR3 has 14 residues. The ends were cut back, 6 bases at V and 5 bases at J, with 16 bases in the middle. The DNA read from the CDR3 is TGTGCCAGCAGCCCATTCCCTAAGGGGGAGACC. It yields the protein CASSPFPKGET. The full CDR3 is CASSPFPKGETQYF.

This clone was seen at least ten times. The sequence runs out 3 residues before the end of the CDR3; the remainder is reconstructed from the germline J gene. The chain recombines TRBV20-1 with TRBJ1-4, with D unresolved. Germline loops: CDR1 DFQATT, CDR2 SNEGSKA (reference sequence). The V end lost 0 bases, the J end lost 8 bases, and 13 bases lay between the germline ends. The CDR3 loop spans 14 amino acids. The sequenced part of the CDR3 DNA is TGCAGTGCTAGAGATCAGAGGGCTGGGGAAAAA. This sequence encodes CSARDQRAGEK. The entire CDR3 protein reads CSARDQRAGEKLFF.

This clone has at least ten counts. Read data end 3 residues before the CDR3 end; the end is taken from the germline J gene. The rearrangement links TRBV7-2 to TRBJ2-1; D remains ambiguous. V was trimmed by 2 bases and J by 8 bases, leaving 7 bases between them. This CDR3 region has 12 residues. The germline V gene encodes CDR1 SGHTA and CDR2 FQGNSA. Partial CDR3 DNA: TGTGCCAGCAGCTTATACGGTGATGAG. Translation: CASSLYGDE. The entire CDR3 protein is CASSLYGDEQFF.

This clone was seen at least ten times. The read ends 3 residues early relative to the CDR3; the germline J gene fills the gap. The rearrangement uses TRBV2 and TRBJ2-7; TRBD2 matches 8 bases. This CDR3 has 14 amino acids. Germline lookup yields CDR1 SNHLY and CDR2 FYNNEI. With V trimmed by 3 bases and J by 2 bases, 3 bases remained unmatched. The part of the CDR3 DNA that was read is TGTGCCAGCAGTGAGCAGCGGGGGACCTACGAG. As protein: CASSEQRGTYE. The complete CDR3 sequence is CASSEQRGTYEQYF.

This clone was seen ten or more times. Coverage ceases 3 residues before the CDR3 finishes, and the germline J gene fills in the end. The V call is TRBV4-1, the J call TRBJ1-4; weak D call: TRBD1 (6 bases). With 6 bases removed from V and 5 bases from J, the gap between germline ends came to 13 bases. The CDR3 is 14 amino acids. CDR1 is MGHRA, CDR2 YSYEKL, per germline. The CDR3 bases that were read are TGCGCCAGCAGACAAACAGGGCTGAATGAAAAA. It translates to CASRQTGLNEK. The whole CDR3 sequence is CASRQTGLNEKLFF.

There are many counts of this clone. Read data end 3 residues before the CDR3 end; the end is taken from the germline J gene. The chain links TRBV19 to TRBJ2-3; unclear D gene. The CDR3 runs 11 residues. Trimming shortened V by 6 bases and J by 4 bases, and 5 bases separated the two germline ends. The V gene's germline CDR1 is LNHDA and CDR2 SQIVND (reference sequence). The CDR3: CASRAPDTQYF. The CDR3 DNA, read in part, is TGTGCCAGTAGGGCCCCAGATACG.

This clone was observed at least ten times. The sequenced CDR3 bases are TGCGCCAGCGGAGGCAGGGGAAGGACTGAA. This encodes CASGGRGRTE. The CDR3, in full, reads CASGGRGRTEAFF. The chain combines TRBV5-1 with TRBJ1-1; D may be TRBD1 (6 bases). With the read ending 3 residues before the CDR3 end, the germline J gene is used to fill in that end. Trimming removed 7 bases from V and 5 bases from J, with 15 bases in between. Germline CDR1 is SGHRS and CDR2 is YFSETQ. The CDR3 extends over 13 amino acids. Full variable domain (remainder filled in from reference TRBV5-1 and TRBJ1-1): KAGVTQTPRYLIKTRGQQVTLSCSPISGHRSVSWYQQTPGQGLQFLFEYFSETQRNKGNFPGRFSGRQFSNSRSEMNVSTLELGDSALYLCASGGRGRTEAFFGQGTRLTVV.

This clone appeared many times. The read finishes 3 residues shy of the CDR3 end, and the germline J gene is used to complete it. The chain combines TRBV19 with TRBJ2-5; D is ambiguous. The germline V and J ends were trimmed by 6 bases and 4 bases, with 3 bases remaining between them. Germline V lookup: CDR1 LNHDA, CDR2 SQIVND (reference sequence). The CDR3 has 10 amino acids. The CDR3 sequence: CASRGETQYF. CDR3 DNA, as far as it was read: TGTGCCAGTAGAGGAGAGACC.